Shown below are 18 T cell receptor beta chains from a single sample sequenced in a study of sequential checkpoint blockade in melanoma. Assay: immunoSEQ multiplex PCR; the TCRdb copy retains only in-frame clones and omits some. The repertoire holds under 20,000 clones, about 50% seen once, with around 17% in the top ten. Treatment noted: randomized to nivolumab then ipilimumab (arm A) or the reverse (arm B). Sequencing used CD8+ T cells sorted from blood (inferred from file names), obtained from a patient given nivolumab and ipilimumab in sequence. All receptors derive from a human donor with melanoma.

V usage is TRBV6-5 and J usage is TRBJ2-7; D might be TRBD2 (5 bases). Germline V gene sequence: CDR1 MNHEY, CDR2 SVGAGI. CDR3 length equals 14 residues. V lost 5 bases and J lost 3, with 14 bases in between. CDR3 DNA: TGTGCCAGCAGTCATAGACGGGATCTCTACGAGCAGTACTTC. Translation gives CASSHRRDLYEQYF.

This chain links TRBV28 with TRBJ1-2; TRBD1 matches at 7 bases. V gave up 1 base and J gave up 3 bases; unmatched junction bases: 8. In germline, CDR1 is MDHEN, CDR2 SYDVKM. CDR3 size: 16 residues. CDR3 residues: CASSLSPGGKDYGYTF. The CDR3 bases are TGTGCCAGCAGTTTATCCCCAGGGGGGAAGGACTATGGCTACACCTTC.

The rearrangement uses TRBV7-6 and TRBJ2-3; 13 positions match TRBD2. The CDR3 length is 19 residues. Germline V gene lookup returns CDR1 SGHVS and CDR2 FNYEAQ. Germline trimming cut 0 bases from V and 0 bases from J; bases unmatched to any gene: 6. CDR3 in DNA: TGTGCCAGCAGCTTAGCGGGACTAGCGGGACTCTCTAGCACAGATACGCAGTATTTT. This gives the protein CASSLAGLAGLSSTDTQYF.

The J gene is TRBJ1-6, the V gene TRBV5-3; 8 nucleotides agree with TRBD1. TRBV5-3 is given ORF status, its function remaining uncertain. With V trimmed by 8 bases and J by 8 bases, 12 bases remained unmatched. The CDR3 is 15 residues long. The CDR3 DNA is TGTGCCAGCAGCCGGAACAGGGGGTCGGATTCACCCCTCCACTTT. It translates to CASSRNRGSDSPLHF.

This chain connects TRBV14 to TRBJ2-1; 11 positions agree with TRBD2. The germline CDR1 and CDR2 sequences are SGHDN and FVKESK. This CDR3 spans 13 amino acids. J gave up 6 bases and V 5 bases, and 0 bases lay outside the gene matches. The CDR3 spells CASSTSGSNEQFF. CDR3 nucleotides: TGTGCCAGCAGCACTAGCGGGAGCAATGAGCAGTTCTTC. Using reference TRBV14 and TRBJ2-1 for the parts outside the CDR3, the full variable domain is EAGVTQFPSHSVIEKGQTVTLRCDPISGHDNLYWYRRVMGKEIKFLLHFVKESKQDESGMPNNRFLAERTGGTYSTLKVQPAELEDSGVYFCASSTSGSNEQFFGPGTRLTVL.

In this sample, this clone turned up a few times. This chain joins TRBV30 and TRBJ1-3; maybe TRBD1 (5 bases). Trimming left V 2 bases short and J 0 bases short, with 8 bases between. The CDR3 totals 14 residues. Germline lookup yields CDR1 GTSNPN and CDR2 SVGIG (reference sequence). The CDR3 loop reads CAWSYRSSGNTIYF. The DNA for the CDR3 is TGTGCCTGGAGTTACAGGAGCTCTGGAAACACCATATATTTT. Full variable domain (rest looked up from reference TRBV30 and TRBJ1-3): SQTIHQWPATLVQPVGSPLSLECTVEGTSNPNLYWYRQAAGRGLQLLFYSVGIGQISSEVPQNLSASRPQDRQFILSSKKLLLSDSGFYLCAWSYRSSGNTIYFGEGSWLTVV.

The V and J genes are TRBV5-4 and TRBJ2-2; D might be TRBD1 (5 bases). V lost 4 bases, J lost 6 bases, and 10 bases lay in between. CDR1 and CDR2 from the germline V gene are SGHNT and YYREEE (reference sequence). CDR3 size: 13 residues. The CDR3: CASSAEGAGELFF. The CDR3 DNA reads as TGTGCCAGCAGCGCCGAAGGGGCCGGGGAGCTGTTTTTT.

This clone was counted between two and nine times. The V gene is TRBV28, the J gene TRBJ2-1; 10 bases line up with TRBD2. In germline, CDR1 is MDHEN, CDR2 SYDVKM. The CDR3 spans 16 residues. The trim removed 2 bases at V and 10 bases at J, leaving 11 bases unmatched. CDR3 loop: CASSLGLAGDSSEQFF. CDR3 sequence (DNA): TGTGCCAGCAGTTTAGGCCTAGCGGGAGACTCTTCCGAGCAGTTCTTC.

The chain employs TRBV5-4 and TRBJ1-1; D perhaps matches TRBD1 (5 bases). Germline V CDR1 and CDR2: SGHNT, YYREEE (reference sequence). CDR3 size: 14 residues. The V end lost 2 bases, the J end lost 1 base, and 9 bases lay between the germline ends. The CDR3, as DNA: TGTGCCAGCAGCTTAACCACAGGGAACACTGAAGCTTTCTTT. Translating gives CASSLTTGNTEAFF.

The rearrangement links TRBV7-9 to TRBJ2-3; 7 bases map to TRBD1. V lost 2 bases to trimming and J lost 1 base; unmatched junction nucleotides: 9. This CDR3 has 17 residues. Per germline, CDR1 SEHNR and CDR2 FQNEAQ (reference sequence). The chain's CDR3 is CASSLIVDRDRTDTQYF. For the CDR3, the DNA is TGTGCCAGCAGCTTAATCGTCGACAGGGATCGCACAGATACGCAGTATTTT.

There are a few counts of this clone. The rearrangement joins TRBV19 to TRBJ2-1, with 7 bases lining up with TRBD1. The germline CDR1 and CDR2 sequences are LNHDA and SQIVND (reference sequence). The CDR3 spans 15 residues. The ends lost 5 bases at V and 0 bases at J; junction bases unmatched: 4. For the CDR3, the DNA is TGTGCCAGTAGTTCAACAGGGGCCTCCTACAATGAGCAGTTCTTC. This gives the protein CASSSTGASYNEQFF.

V is TRBV27 and J is TRBJ2-7; D is uncertain. The V end was cut by 2 bases, the J end by 0 bases, with 8 bases between. The germline V gene has CDR1 MNHEY and CDR2 SMNVEV (reference sequence). This CDR3 region has 14 residues. For the CDR3, the DNA is TGTGCCAGCAGTTTAACCAGGCCCTCCTACGAGCAGTACTTC. This codes for CASSLTRPSYEQYF.

V gene TRBV7-9 combines with J gene TRBJ1-6; 7 bases map to TRBD1. V lost 4 bases and J lost 6; bases outside the gene matches: 3. This CDR3 is 14 amino acids long. The germline CDR1 and CDR2 sequences are SEHNR and FQNEAQ (reference sequence). The CDR3 DNA reads as TGTGCCAGCAGCTCCAGGGACAGTAATTCACCCCTCCACTTT. This codes for CASSSRDSNSPLHF.

This clone was counted only a few times. The J gene is TRBJ1-2, the V gene TRBV12-5; D unresolved. The CDR3 loop spans 17 amino acids. Trimming removed 4 bases at V and 3 bases at J, with 21 bases between. CDR1 is LGHNT, CDR2 FRNRAP, per germline. CDR3 in DNA: TGTGCTAGTGGTTCCTCGGGATCAAGAATTGGGTACTATGGCTACACCTTC. The encoded protein is CASGSSGSRIGYYGYTF.

This clone was found a few times. The CDR3 DNA sequence: TGCGCCAGCGGCAGCGGGAGTCAGCCCCAGCATTTT. Residues: CASGSGSQPQHF. The rearrangement links TRBV10-2 to TRBJ1-5, with D unclear. CDR1 and CDR2 from the germline V gene are WSHSY and SAAADI. Trimming took off 8 bases at V and 6 bases at J, with 11 bases between the two ends. The CDR3 has 12 amino acids.

The rearrangement uses TRBV10-2 and TRBJ2-7; a weak D match, TRBD1 (6 bases). Germline CDR1 WSHSY, CDR2 SAAADI. The CDR3 loop spans 16 amino acids. Trimming removed 5 bases at V and 1 base at J, with 18 bases between. For the CDR3, the DNA is TGCGCCAGCAGTAACTATATTATCGGGACATCCTACGAGCAGTACTTC. The encoded protein is CASSNYIIGTSYEQYF.

On this clone itself: At one end, the junction sequence differs from germline, possibly due to a read error. The chain couples TRBV4-1 to TRBJ2-7, with 8 bases aligning to TRBD2. Looked up from germline, CDR1 is MGHRA and CDR2 is YSYEKL. The CDR3 contains 14 residues. CDR3 amino acids: CASSPGGAAYEQYF. The CDR3 DNA reads as TGTGCCAGCAGCCCGGGGGGGGCCGCCTACGAGCAGTACTTC.

This sequence joins TRBV2 and TRBJ1-1; TRBD1 is a possible D gene (6 bases). The germline V gene encodes CDR1 SNHLY and CDR2 FYNNEI. The CDR3 spans 14 residues. The V and J ends lost 6 bases and 0 bases respectively, with 11 bases between them. Here the CDR3 reads CASRSGHLNTEAFF. The CDR3 nucleotides are TGTGCCAGCAGATCGGGACACCTGAACACTGAAGCTTTCTTT.